Included here is one T cell receptor beta chain sequence, with context. The sample is drawn from a study of blood T cell repertoires in COVID-19. Study context: Spain, Italy and the United States supplied samples that represented acute and convalescent COVID-19. PBMCs, B-cell-depleted T cells, or T cells provided the cDNA or gDNA that made up the material.

Per germline, CDR1 LNHNV and CDR2 YYDKDF (reference sequence). Trimming cost V 5 bases and J 1 base, with 42 bases left between them. The CDR3 sequence is 24 residues long. As processed by the authors: Estimation of nucleated cell counts relied on the amplification of reference gene primers. Sequenced by immunoSEQ multiplex PCR; TCRdb stores in-frame clones only, minus some. V and J calls and clone size are copied from that table; D and trimming were computed from the DNA. The data show some 250,000 clones, around 81% seen once. Sequenced material: peripheral blood. This sequence originates from a woman between 55 and 75 years old with active or convalescent COVID-19. The rearrangement uses TRBV15 and TRBJ2-7, with D possibly matching TRBD1 (6 bases). CDR3: CATSGDAGHNAQTRGLGLSYEQYF. CDR3 DNA: TGTGCCACCAGCGGGGACGCCGGTCACAACGCCCAAACAAGGGGGTTGGGCCTTTCCTACGAGCAGTACTTC.